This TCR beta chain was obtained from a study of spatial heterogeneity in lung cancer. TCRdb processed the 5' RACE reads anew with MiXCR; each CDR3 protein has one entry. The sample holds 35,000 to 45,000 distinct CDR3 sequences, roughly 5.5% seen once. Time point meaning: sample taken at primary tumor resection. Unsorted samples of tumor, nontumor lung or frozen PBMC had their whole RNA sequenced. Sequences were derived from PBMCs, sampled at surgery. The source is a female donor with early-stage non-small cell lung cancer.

CDR3 nucleotides: TGTGCCAGCAGCACTGGGACGGGCCACTCTGGGGCCAACGTCCTGACTTTC. It translates to CASSTGTGHSGANVLTF. This chain links TRBV7-8 with TRBJ2-6; the D call may be TRBD1 or TRBD2 (5 bases each). Trimming left V 5 bases short and J 0 bases short, with 14 bases between. CDR1 and CDR2 (germline): SGHVS, FQNEAQ. This CDR3 is built from 17 residues. Filled out from reference TRBV7-8 and TRBJ2-6, the complete variable domain reads GAGVSQSPRYKVAKRGQDVALRCDPISGHVSLFWYQQALGQGPEFLTYFQNEAQLDKSGLPSDRFFAERPEGSVSTLKIQRTQQEDSAVYLCASSTGTGHSGANVLTFGAGSRLTVL.